The next 25 T cell receptor beta chains were all read from a single sample in a study of blood T cell repertoires in COVID-19. Assay: immunoSEQ multiplex PCR; the TCRdb copy retains only in-frame clones and omits some. The data contain under 300,000 clones, just over 90% of them singletons. The specimen was PBMCs or T cells enriched from blood (not recorded which). These receptors were collected from a woman aged 40 to 50 with acute COVID-19.

The V call is TRBV7-3, the J call TRBJ1-1; 7 nucleotides line up with TRBD1. Per germline, CDR1 SGHTA and CDR2 FQGTGA. The CDR3 has 12 residues. The V gene end was trimmed by 5 bases and the J gene end by 8 bases; junction bases not matched to a gene: 5. DNA of the CDR3: TGTGCCAGCAGCACCCTGGACAGGGAAGCTTTCTTT. It is translated as CASSTLDREAFF.

The chain links TRBV19 to TRBJ1-1, with a weak D call TRBD1 (6 bases). The ends were cut back, 7 bases at V and 2 bases at J, with 14 bases in the middle. The germline V gene encodes CDR1 LNHDA and CDR2 SQIVND (reference sequence). The CDR3 has 14 residues. The CDR3, as DNA: TGTGCCAGTACCCAGTGGGGGGGCAACACTGAAGCTTTCTTT. It translates to CASTQWGGNTEAFF.

This chain's CDR3 is CASSPRGASYNEQFF. The CDR3 bases are TGTGCCAGCAGCCCCAGGGGTGCCTCCTACAATGAGCAGTTCTTC. The rearrangement links TRBV7-9 to TRBJ2-1, with a possible D match to TRBD1 (6 bases). Germline V gene lookup returns CDR1 SEHNR and CDR2 FQNEAQ (reference sequence). This CDR3 has 15 amino acids. The ends were cut back, 5 bases at V and 0 bases at J, with 11 bases in the middle.

V is TRBV19 and J is TRBJ1-1; 8 bases agree with TRBD1. The trim removed 9 bases at V and 5 bases at J, leaving 11 bases unmatched. CDR3 size: 14 residues. Germline V CDR1 and CDR2: LNHDA, SQIVND (reference sequence). The CDR3 here is CASAKDRAGTEAFF. CDR3 DNA sequence: TGTGCCAGCGCGAAGGACAGGGCGGGAACTGAAGCTTTCTTT.

The V call is TRBV9, the J call TRBJ2-7; possible D gene TRBD2, 5 bases. V was clipped by 4 bases and J by 0 bases, with 11 bases between them. CDR1 SGDLS and CDR2 YYNGEE come from the germline V gene. This CDR3 spans 14 amino acids. This CDR3 is CASSTTGLSYEQYF. The CDR3 region has the DNA TGTGCCAGCAGCACCACCGGACTCTCCTACGAGCAGTACTTC.

This chain connects TRBV7-2 to TRBJ2-3; TRBD1 agrees at 12 bases. V lost 5 bases and J lost 5; bases outside the gene matches: 17. The CDR3 has 19 amino acids. The germline V gene encodes CDR1 SGHTA and CDR2 FQGNSA. The CDR3 here is CASSLRPRDRGRGEDTQYF. The CDR3 DNA sequence: TGTGCCAGCAGCCTCCGCCCCCGGGACAGGGGGCGCGGGGAAGATACGCAGTATTTT.

This clone has more than one count but fewer than ten. The rearrangement links TRBV25-1 to TRBJ2-7; D may be TRBD1 (6 bases). Trimming cost V 1 base and J 7 bases, with 17 bases left between them. The CDR3 is 15 amino acids. Germline V CDR1 and CDR2: MGHDK, SYGVNS. The CDR3 loop is CASSESVGGVSEQYF. In nucleotides, the CDR3 is TGTGCCAGCAGTGAATCGGTAGGGGGAGTATCGGAGCAGTACTTC.

This clone was detected only a few times. The chain couples TRBV19 to TRBJ2-5, with TRBD2 as a possible D gene (6 bases). Germline values: CDR1 LNHDA, CDR2 SQIVND (reference sequence). This CDR3 has 13 residues. V lost 4 bases to trimming and J lost 3 bases, with 9 bases between them. The CDR3 spells CASSTTSEETQYF. CDR3 bases: TGTGCCAGTAGTACGACTAGTGAAGAGACCCAGTACTTC.

This chain links TRBV30 with TRBJ2-7; a possible D gene is TRBD2 (5 bases). V was shortened by 2 bases and J by 4 bases, with 15 bases between the two germline ends. Germline lookup yields CDR1 GTSNPN and CDR2 SVGIG (reference sequence). The CDR3 spans 14 residues. The DNA of the CDR3 is TGTGCCTGGAGTATAGGCGACTACCTTTACGAGCAGTACTTC. Protein: CAWSIGDYLYEQYF.

The rearrangement uses TRBV28 and TRBJ2-3; 8 positions agree with TRBD1. The CDR3 has 19 amino acids. Germline values: CDR1 MDHEN, CDR2 SYDVKM. J lost 2 bases, V lost 5 bases, and 18 bases had no gene match. The CDR3 DNA reads as TGTGCCAGCAGTCGCCCCCAGGGGGCTATCCCACTCCCCACAGATACGCAGTATTTT. The encoded protein is CASSRPQGAIPLPTDTQYF.

With respect to this clone: Within the sample, other DNA sequences also encode this same CDR3. J is TRBJ1-1 and V is TRBV18; TRBD1 matches 9 bases. CDR3 length: 14 residues. The V gene's germline CDR1 is KGHSH and CDR2 LQKENI. The ends lost 4 bases at V and 5 bases at J; junction bases unmatched: 5. CDR3: CASSRGQGGTEAFF. The CDR3 DNA follows: TGTGCCAGCTCACGGGGACAGGGAGGAACTGAAGCTTTCTTT.

The genes are TRBV10-2 and TRBJ1-2, with TRBD1 identical over 8 bases. The CDR3 has 14 amino acids. Trimming cost V 5 bases and J 4 bases; bases outside gene matches: 6. Germline V gene data show CDR1 as WSHSY and CDR2 as SAAADI. CDR3 DNA sequence: TGCGCCAGCAGTAGACAGGGGAGCGGCTATGGCTACACCTTC. Residues: CASSRQGSGYGYTF.

The gene calls are TRBV4-1 and TRBJ2-7; the match to TRBD1 covers 8 bases. CDR1 and CDR2 (germline): MGHRA, YSYEKL. This CDR3 spans 15 amino acids. With 1 base clipped from V and 5 bases from J, the junction kept 7 bases outside the gene matches. CDR3 amino acids: CASSQGGQAVNEQYF. DNA of the CDR3: TGCGCCAGCAGCCAAGGGGGACAGGCTGTAAACGAGCAGTACTTC.

J is TRBJ2-1 and V is TRBV7-2; no firm D call. Germline loops: CDR1 SGHTA, CDR2 FQGNSA. The CDR3 has 12 residues. V shed 4 bases and J shed 9 bases, with 10 bases lying between them. The CDR3 DNA sequence: TGTGCCAGCAGCTCTCTCATCGGTGAGCAGTTCTTC. Translated, it gives CASSSLIGEQFF. The whole variable domain, filled in from reference TRBV7-2 and TRBJ2-1, reads GAGVSQSPSNKVTEKGKDVELRCDPISGHTALYWYRQSLGQGLEFLIYFQGNSAPDKSGLPSDRFSAERTGGSVSTLTIQRTQQEDSAVYLCASSSLIGEQFFGPGTRLTVL.

In nucleotides, the CDR3 is TGTGCCAGTAGACCTACAGGGGCCAATTCACCCCTCCACTTT. Its translation: CASRPTGANSPLHF. The chain carries TRBV19 and TRBJ1-6; 7 nucleotides line up with TRBD1. Germline values: CDR1 LNHDA, CDR2 SQIVND (reference sequence). V was pared by 6 bases and J by 7 bases, with 6 bases of the junction left unmatched. The CDR3 sequence is 14 residues long.

The chain links TRBV5-1 to TRBJ1-2, with 12 bases aligning to TRBD1. Germline CDR1 is SGHRS and CDR2 is YFSETQ. The J segment lost 7 bases and the V segment lost 4 bases, leaving 11 bases of the junction unmatched. There are 16 residues in the CDR3. Written as DNA, the CDR3 is TGCGCCAGCAGCCTGTCCGCGGGACAGGGGGCGGTTGGCTACACCTTC. Translating gives CASSLSAGQGAVGYTF.

The chain combines TRBV5-1 with TRBJ1-2; D gene unclear. The CDR3 loop spans 13 amino acids. Germline V gene sequence: CDR1 SGHRS, CDR2 YFSETQ. Trimming took 4 bases from V and 2 from J, leaving 9 bases between them. CDR3 DNA sequence: TGCGCCAGCAGCGTCGGCGGGAACTATGGCTACACCTTC. This translates into CASSVGGNYGYTF.

The V gene is TRBV4-1, the J gene TRBJ2-1; 11 nucleotides agree with TRBD1. Trimming removed 3 bases from V and 10 bases from J; junction bases left unmatched: 11. The CDR3 spans 16 residues. CDR1 is MGHRA and CDR2 is YSYEKL in the germline V gene. The CDR3 sequence: CASSQMGTGGEREQFF. The CDR3 DNA follows: TGCGCCAGCAGCCAGATGGGGACAGGGGGAGAGAGGGAGCAGTTCTTC.

The chain couples TRBV6-1 to TRBJ1-1, with D perhaps TRBD1 (5 bases). V was clipped by 2 bases and J by 6 bases, with 13 bases between them. CDR1 MNHNS and CDR2 SASEGT come from the germline V gene. CDR3 size: 14 residues. Here the CDR3 reads CASSELGGSPEAFF. The CDR3 region has the DNA TGTGCCAGCAGTGAATTGGGGGGTTCCCCTGAAGCTTTCTTT.

J is TRBJ2-3 and V is TRBV7-2; a possible D gene is TRBD2 (5 bases). Germline CDR1 is SGHTA and CDR2 is FQGNSA. The V and J ends lost 5 bases and 0 bases respectively, with 15 bases between them. This CDR3 spans 16 amino acids. CDR3 bases: TGTGCCAGCAGCCCCATTCGGGGAGTTAGCACAGATACGCAGTATTTT. Translating it yields CASSPIRGVSTDTQYF.

The chain joins TRBV15 to TRBJ2-1; D remains unclear. The V end lost 3 bases, the J end lost 6 bases, and 15 bases lay between the germline ends. Germline V gives CDR1 LNHNV, CDR2 YYDKDF (reference sequence). This CDR3 is built from 15 residues. CDR3 sequence (DNA): TGTGCCACCAGCAGTTCTGGTTTTGTCGGCAATGAGCAGTTCTTC. Protein product: CATSSSGFVGNEQFF.

V usage is TRBV3-1 (or the pseudogene TRBV3-2) and J usage is TRBJ2-2, with 7 positions matching TRBD1. There are 15 residues in the CDR3. J gave up 6 bases and V 2 bases, and 6 bases lay outside the gene matches. Germline V CDR1 and CDR2: LGHDT, YNNKEL (reference sequence). CDR3 loop: CASSQKGARAGELFF. The CDR3 DNA is TGTGCCAGCAGCCAAAAGGGGGCGAGGGCCGGGGAGCTGTTTTTT.

The CDR3 region has the DNA TGTGCCAGCTCACCATCAATAAATAACGCGGGCAACACCATATATTTT. This translates into CASSPSINNAGNTIYF. The chain combines TRBV18 with TRBJ1-3; no clear D. V was shortened by 2 bases and J by 7 bases, with 18 bases between the two germline ends. Germline values: CDR1 KGHSH, CDR2 LQKENI. The CDR3 length is 16 residues.

The chain is built from TRBV5-5 and TRBJ2-1, with 7 bases lining up with TRBD1. The CDR3 contains 17 residues. The germline gives CDR1 SGHKS, CDR2 YYEKEE (reference sequence). With 4 bases clipped from V and 12 bases from J, the junction kept 22 bases outside the gene matches. CDR3 protein: CASSPLREPGTVTGQFF. The CDR3 DNA reads TGTGCCAGCAGCCCTCTTAGGGAACCCGGGACAGTAACGGGGCAGTTCTTC.

This sequence joins TRBV19 and TRBJ1-1, with D uncertain. CDR3 length: 14 amino acids. CDR1 is LNHDA and CDR2 is SQIVND in the germline V gene (reference sequence). V was cut by 6 bases and J by 0 bases, with 11 bases left in between. The chain's CDR3 is CASSLIPMNTEAFF. The CDR3 region has the DNA TGTGCCAGTAGCCTAATCCCCATGAACACTGAAGCTTTCTTT.